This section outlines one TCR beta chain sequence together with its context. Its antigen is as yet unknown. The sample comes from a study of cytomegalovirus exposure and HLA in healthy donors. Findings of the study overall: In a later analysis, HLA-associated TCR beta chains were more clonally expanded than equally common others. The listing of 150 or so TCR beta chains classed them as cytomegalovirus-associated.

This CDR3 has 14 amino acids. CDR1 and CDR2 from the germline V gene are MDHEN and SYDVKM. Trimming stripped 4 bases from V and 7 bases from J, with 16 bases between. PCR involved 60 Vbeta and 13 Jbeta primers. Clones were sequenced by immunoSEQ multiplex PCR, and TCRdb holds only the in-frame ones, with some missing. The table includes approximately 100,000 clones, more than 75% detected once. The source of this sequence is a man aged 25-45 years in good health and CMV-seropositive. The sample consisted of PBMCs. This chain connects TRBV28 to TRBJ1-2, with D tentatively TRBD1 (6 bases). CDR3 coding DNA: TGTGCCAGCAGTTCCGCAGGGGCCGGCCTTGGCTACACCTTC. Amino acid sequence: CASSSAGAGLGYTF.